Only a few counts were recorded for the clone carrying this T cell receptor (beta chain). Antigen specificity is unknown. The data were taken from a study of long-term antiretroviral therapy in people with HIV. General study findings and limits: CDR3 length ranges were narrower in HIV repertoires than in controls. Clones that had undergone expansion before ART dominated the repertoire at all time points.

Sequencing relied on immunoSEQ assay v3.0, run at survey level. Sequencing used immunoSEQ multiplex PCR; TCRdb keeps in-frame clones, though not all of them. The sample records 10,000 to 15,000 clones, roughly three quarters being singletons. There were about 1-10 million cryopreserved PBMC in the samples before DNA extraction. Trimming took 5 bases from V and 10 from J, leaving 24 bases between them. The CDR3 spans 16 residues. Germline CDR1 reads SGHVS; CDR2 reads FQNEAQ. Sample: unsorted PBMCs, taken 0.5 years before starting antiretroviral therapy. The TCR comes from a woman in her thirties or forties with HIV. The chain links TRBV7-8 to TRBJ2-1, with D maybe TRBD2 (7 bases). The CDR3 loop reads CASSRARWEGGEEQFF. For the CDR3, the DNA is TGTGCCAGCAGCCGAGCGAGGTGGGAGGGGGGCGAGGAGCAGTTCTTC.